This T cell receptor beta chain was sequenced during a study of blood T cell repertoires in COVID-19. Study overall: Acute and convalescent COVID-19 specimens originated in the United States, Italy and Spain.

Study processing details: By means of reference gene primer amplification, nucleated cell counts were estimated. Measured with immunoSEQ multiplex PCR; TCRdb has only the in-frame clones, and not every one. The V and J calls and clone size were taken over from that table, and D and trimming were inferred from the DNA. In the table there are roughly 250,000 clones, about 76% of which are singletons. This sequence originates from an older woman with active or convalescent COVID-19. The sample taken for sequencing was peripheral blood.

The CDR3 loop is CASSQARDRVFRQETQYF. The CDR3 coding sequence is TGTGCCAGCAGCCAAGCGAGGGACAGGGTTTTCAGGCAAGAGACCCAGTACTTC. This chain uses TRBV3-1 (or the pseudogene TRBV3-2) with TRBJ2-5; 9 bases line up with TRBD1. CDR3 size: 18 residues. V lost 1 base to trimming and J lost 2 bases; unmatched junction nucleotides: 11. Germline CDR1 is LGHDT and CDR2 is YNNKEL (reference sequence).